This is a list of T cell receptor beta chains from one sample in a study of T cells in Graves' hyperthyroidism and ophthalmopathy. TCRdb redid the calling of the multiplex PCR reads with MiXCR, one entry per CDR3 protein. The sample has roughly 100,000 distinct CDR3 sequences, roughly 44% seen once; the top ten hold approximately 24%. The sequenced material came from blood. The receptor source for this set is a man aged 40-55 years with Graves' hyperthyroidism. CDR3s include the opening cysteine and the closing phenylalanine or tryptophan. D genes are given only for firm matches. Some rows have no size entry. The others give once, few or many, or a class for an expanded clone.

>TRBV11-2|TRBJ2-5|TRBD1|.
TGTGCCAGCAGCTTAGTGGGGACAGGTGGCAGTGAGACCCAGTACTTC
CASSLVGTGGSETQYF
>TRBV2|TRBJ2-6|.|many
TGTGCCAGCACTGAGGACAGCTACTCTGGGGCCAACGTCCTGACTTTC
CASTEDSYSGANVLTF
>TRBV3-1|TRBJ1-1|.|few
TGTGCCAGCAGCCAAGGTTTCGGGCCAGGTGAAGCTTTCTTT
CASSQGFGPGEAFF
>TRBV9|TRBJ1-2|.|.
TGTGCCAGCAGCGTGGAAACGACCTATGGCTACACCTTC
CASSVETTYGYTF
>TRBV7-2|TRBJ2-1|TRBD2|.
TGTGCCAGCAGCTTACTAGCGGGAGGGCACAATGAGCAGTTCTTC
CASSLLAGGHNEQFF
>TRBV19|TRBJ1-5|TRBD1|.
TGTGCCAGTAGACAACAGGGGCCAGATCAGCCCCAGCATTTT
CASRQQGPDQPQHF
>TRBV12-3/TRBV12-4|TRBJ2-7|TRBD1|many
TGTGCCAGCAGTTTGGTGGGACAGGTCTACGAGCAGTACTTC
CASSLVGQVYEQYF
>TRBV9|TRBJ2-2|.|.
TGTGCCAGCAGCCAGCCGGGGGAGACAGGGCCCTCCGGGGAGCTGTTTTTT
CASSQPGETGPSGELFF
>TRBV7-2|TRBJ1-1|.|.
TGTACCAGCAGCTTAAGCGTGGCAGGGAAGAACACTGAAGCTGTCTTT
CTSSLSVAGKNTEAVF
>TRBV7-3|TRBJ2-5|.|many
TGTGCCAGCAGCCTGCAGGTTGAGGGGACCCAGTACTTC
CASSLQVEGTQYF
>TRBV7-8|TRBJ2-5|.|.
TGTGCCAGCAGAACCCGAGGGGGGGGGTGCGCCCGGTACTTC
CASRTRGGGCARYF
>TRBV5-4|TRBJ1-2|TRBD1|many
TGTGCCAGCAGCTTTGGCCGGACAGGGCTGAACGGCTACACCTTC
CASSFGRTGLNGYTF
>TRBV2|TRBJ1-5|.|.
TGTGCCAGCAGATACCTAGGTCCTCAAGAGACCCAGCATTTT
CASRYLGPQETQHF
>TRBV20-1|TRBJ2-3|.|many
TGCAGTGCTCCCTCAATCACAGATACGCAGTATTTT
CSAPSITDTQYF
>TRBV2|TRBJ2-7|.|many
TGTGCCATCCCAAGGAGAGACCCTCGGTACTTC
CAIPRRDPRYF
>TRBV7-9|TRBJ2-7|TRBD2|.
TGTGCCAGCAGCTTACGGCTAGCGGAGCCCTCGAAGCAGTGCTTC
CASSLRLAEPSKQCF
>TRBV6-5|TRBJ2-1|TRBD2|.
TGTGCCAGCAGCCGTCGTAGCGGGAAGGGCAATGAGCAGTTCTTC
CASSRRSGKGNEQFF
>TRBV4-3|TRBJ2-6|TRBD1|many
TGCGCCAGCAGCCAGCAAACACCGGGACAGAGCAACGTCCTGACTTTC
CASSQQTPGQSNVLTF
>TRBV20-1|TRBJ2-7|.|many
TGCAGTGCTAGAGATTCCCAGGGACCCTACGAGCAGTACTTC
CSARDSQGPYEQYF
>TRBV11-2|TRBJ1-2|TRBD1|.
TGTGCCAGCAGCCCAGGGACAGGGGATAACTATGGCTACACCTTC
CASSPGTGDNYGYTF
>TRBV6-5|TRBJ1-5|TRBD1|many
TGTGCCAGCAGTACCGGGACAGGGGGCAATCAGCCCCAGCATTTT
CASSTGTGGNQPQHF
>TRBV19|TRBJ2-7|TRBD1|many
TGTGCCAGTGGGAAAGACAGGGTTCACGAGCAGTACTTC
CASGKDRVHEQYF
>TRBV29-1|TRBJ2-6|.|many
TGCAGCGTTCTTGATTTCTCTGGGGCCAACGTCCTGACTTTC
CSVLDFSGANVLTF
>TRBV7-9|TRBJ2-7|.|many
TGTGCCAGCAGCCCCCCCGGAGGAGGCGAGCAGTACTTC
CASSPPGGGEQYF
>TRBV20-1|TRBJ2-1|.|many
TGCAGTGCTTCCCAAGGGGCAGGTGGCTACAATGAGCAGTTCTTC
CSASQGAGGYNEQFF
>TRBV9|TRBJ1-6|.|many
TGTGCCAGCAGCGTATCTGCCCTTTATAATTCACCCCTCCACTTT
CASSVSALYNSPLHF
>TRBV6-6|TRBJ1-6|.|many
TGTGCCAGCAGTTACGAGGGCGAGGACTTACCCCTCCACTTT
CASSYEGEDLPLHF
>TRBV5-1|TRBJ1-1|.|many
TGCGCCAGCAGCTTGGTGGCAGGCATGAACACTGAAGCTTTCTTT
CASSLVAGMNTEAFF
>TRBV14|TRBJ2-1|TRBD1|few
TGTGCCAGCAGCCGAGGGGGCCCCTACAATGAGCAGTTCTTC
CASSRGGPYNEQFF
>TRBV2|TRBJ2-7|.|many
TGTGCCAGCAGTGAGGTGGGCCTAACCGTGTACGAGCAGTACTTC
CASSEVGLTVYEQYF
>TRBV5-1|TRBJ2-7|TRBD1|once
TGCGCCAGCAGCTTATCGACAGGGGTCCGCGACGAGCAGTACTTC
CASSLSTGVRDEQYF
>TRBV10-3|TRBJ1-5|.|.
TGTGCCATCAGGACACGCAATCAGCCCCAGCATTTT
CAIRTRNQPQHF
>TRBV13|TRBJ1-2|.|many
TGTGCCAGCAGCTTAGGGACAGGAATCTATGGCTACACCTTC
CASSLGTGIYGYTF
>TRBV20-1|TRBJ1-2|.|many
TGCAGTGCTAGAGATATCAGGGCCCATACCCGCTCGGATGGCTACACCTTC
CSARDIRAHTRSDGYTF
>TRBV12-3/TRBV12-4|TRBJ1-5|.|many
TGTGCCAGCAGAGGTGGTTATAGCAATCAGCCCCAGCATTTT
CASRGGYSNQPQHF
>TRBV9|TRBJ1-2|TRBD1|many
TGTGCCAGCAGCGTCGGGACAGGGTCAGGAGGGGACTATGGCTACACCTTC
CASSVGTGSGGDYGYTF
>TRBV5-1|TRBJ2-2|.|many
TGCGCCAGCACGGGGAGGACGGACACCGGGGAGCTGTTTTTT
CASTGRTDTGELFF
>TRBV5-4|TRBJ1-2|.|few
TGTGCCAGCAGCTTAACGACAAATGCTCGACGAGGGCCGTTAGGCTATGGCTACACCTTC
CASSLTTNARRGPLGYGYTF
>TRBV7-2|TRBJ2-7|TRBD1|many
TGTGCCAGCAGCTTAAGGACAGGGTACGACGAGCAGTACTTC
CASSLRTGYDEQYF
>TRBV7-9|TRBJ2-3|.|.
TGTGCCAGCAGCTCCCCTATAAGCGGGGATACGCAGTATTTT
CASSSPISGDTQYF
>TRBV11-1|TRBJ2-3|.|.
TGTGCTTCAGATCGAGCGGGTGGCGCAGATACGCAGTATTTT
CASDRAGGADTQYF
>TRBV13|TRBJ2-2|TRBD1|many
TGTGCCAGCAGCCCCGACAGGGGTGGCACCGGGGAGCTGTTTTTT
CASSPDRGGTGELFF
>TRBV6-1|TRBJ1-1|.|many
TGTGCCAGCAGTGAATTTTGGGACACTGAAGCTTTCTTT
CASSEFWDTEAFF
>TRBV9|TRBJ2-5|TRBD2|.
TGTGCCAGGGTCAGCGGGAGGTTGGAGACCCAGTACTTC
CARVSGRLETQYF
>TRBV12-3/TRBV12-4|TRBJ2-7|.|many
TGTGCCAGCAGGTCTGGCCGGGACGGGGCCTACGAGCAGTACTTC
CASRSGRDGAYEQYF
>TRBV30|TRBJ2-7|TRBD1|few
TGTGCCTGGAGTTGGACAGGAACCTACGAGCAGTACTTC
CAWSWTGTYEQYF
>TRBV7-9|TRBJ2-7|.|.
TGTGCCAGCTCACCATCTGGGGCGAACTACGAGCAGTACTTC
CASSPSGANYEQYF
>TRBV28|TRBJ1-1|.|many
TGTGCCAGCAGTTTGTCCCCCTGGGGACGGAACACTGAAGCTTTCTTT
CASSLSPWGRNTEAFF
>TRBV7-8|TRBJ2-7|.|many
TGTGCCAGCAGCTTAGCGGGGCTGAGCTCCTACGAGCAGTACTTC
CASSLAGLSSYEQYF
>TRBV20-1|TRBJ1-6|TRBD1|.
TGCGGTGCTAGGACAGGGACGGATAATTCACCCCTCCACTTT
CGARTGTDNSPLHF
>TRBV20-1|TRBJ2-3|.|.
TGCAGTGCTAGAGATCGGGGTTCTGTTGACAATGAGCAGTATTTT
CSARDRGSVDNEQYF
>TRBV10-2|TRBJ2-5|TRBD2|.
TGCGCCAGCAGAGCGGGACTAGCGGGGGAGACCCAGTACTTC
CASRAGLAGETQYF
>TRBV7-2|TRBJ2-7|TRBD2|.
TGTGCCAGCAGCTTAGTTACAGCGGGAGGCGCCGAGCAGTACTTC
CASSLVTAGGAEQYF
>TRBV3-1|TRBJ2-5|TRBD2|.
TGTGCCAGCAGCCAAGGGGCTAGCGGATGGGAAGAGACCCAGTACTTC
CASSQGASGWEETQYF
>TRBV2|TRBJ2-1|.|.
TGTGCCAGCAGTGATAGGGTGTACTACAATGAGCAGTTCTTC
CASSDRVYYNEQFF
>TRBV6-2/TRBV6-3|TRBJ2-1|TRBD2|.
TGTGCCAGCAGGACCCCGTCCCAGCGGGGTTACAATGAGCAGTTCTTC
CASRTPSQRGYNEQFF
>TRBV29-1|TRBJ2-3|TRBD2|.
TGCAGCGTCGCGGGACTAGCGGGCACAGATACGCAGTATTTT
CSVAGLAGTDTQYF
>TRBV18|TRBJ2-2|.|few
TGTGCCAGTCAACTCACCGGGGAGCTGTTTTTT
CASQLTGELFF
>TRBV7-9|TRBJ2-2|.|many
TGTGCCAGCAGCTTTAGGGTAGCCGGGGAGCTGTTTTTT
CASSFRVAGELFF
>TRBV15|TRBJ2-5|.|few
TGTGCCACCAGCAGAGATCGCGACACCCAAGAGACCCAGTACTTC
CATSRDRDTQETQYF